A single sample is the source of the 21 T cell receptor beta chains below, sequenced in a study of blood T cell repertoires in COVID-19 (dated by TCRdb to 2019 to 2021). The library was produced with the immunoSEQ multiplex PCR assay. Imported from immuneACCESS, the table was reduced by TCRdb to in-frame sequences with V and J called. These copies leave out some clones; in studies compared against another copy, an unresolved V gene accounts for under half, and the cause of the remainder is not known. This sample comprises 150,000 to 200,000 clones, 80% to 85% of them detected only once. Clones ranked in the top ten supply roughly 4.9% of the sample. The material sequenced was PBMCs or T cells enriched from blood (not recorded which). The receptors come from a man aged 70-80 years who had been exposed to COVID-19.

The genes are TRBV21-1 and TRBJ2-7; TRBD1, the table's D call, was not compared with the DNA. TRBV21-1 is a listed pseudogene. CDR3 size: 17 residues. The CDR3 reads CASSKEQGHKRIYEQYF. Written as DNA, the CDR3 is TGTGCCAGCAGCAAAGAACAAGGACACAAGAGAATCTACGAGCAGTACTTC.

The J gene is TRBJ2-7, the V gene TRBV6-5; D is unresolved. CDR1 MNHEY and CDR2 SVGAGI come from the germline V gene. V lost 5 bases to trimming and J lost 3 bases, with 8 bases between them. This CDR3 has 12 residues. The CDR3 DNA reads TGTGCCAGCAGTATTCTCAGCTACGAGCAGTACTTC. Residues: CASSILSYEQYF.

This clone was seen a few times. The sample has other DNA sequences that encode this CDR3 too. The gene calls are TRBV30 and TRBJ1-5; 7 nucleotides agree with TRBD1. The CDR3 runs to 14 residues. Germline V lookup: CDR1 GTSNPN, CDR2 SVGIG (reference sequence). J was trimmed by 5 bases and V by 0 bases; bases with no gene match: 4. The CDR3 DNA reads TGTGCCTGGAGTGTAGGGGGCGGGGATCAGCCCCAGCATTTT. Residues: CAWSVGGGDQPQHF. Complete variable domain (other parts from reference TRBV30 and TRBJ1-5): SQTIHQWPATLVQPVGSPLSLECTVEGTSNPNLYWYRQAAGRGLQLLFYSVGIGQISSEVPQNLSASRPQDRQFILSSKKLLLSDSGFYLCAWSVGGGDQPQHFGDGTRLSIL.

This chain joins TRBV19 and TRBJ2-7; D is possibly TRBD2 (5 bases). V was clipped by 7 bases and J by 2 bases, with 12 bases between them. The CDR3 extends over 13 amino acids. The V gene's germline CDR1 is LNHDA and CDR2 SQIVND (reference sequence). CDR3 bases: TGTGCCAGTACCTCGGGGAGTCCCTACGAGCAGTACTTC. Translating gives CASTSGSPYEQYF.

The CDR3 loop is CASSSGLAGGQETQYF. CDR3 bases: TGTGCCAGCAGCTCCGGACTAGCGGGGGGGCAAGAGACCCAGTACTTC. This rearrangement joins TRBV7-2 to TRBJ2-5; TRBD2 aligns across 15 bases. The germline CDR1 and CDR2 sequences are SGHTA and FQGNSA. The CDR3 contains 16 residues. V was pared by 4 bases and J by 2 bases, with 2 bases of the junction left unmatched.

CDR3 nucleotide sequence: TGTGCCAGCAGCCCCGGGACAGCCGAGTTTCAGCATTTT. This sequence encodes CASSPGTAEFQHF. This chain uses TRBV11-2 with TRBJ1-5; TRBD1 agrees at 7 bases. The CDR3 loop spans 13 amino acids. V shed 5 bases, J shed 13 bases, and the junction held 11 bases outside the gene matches. Germline CDR1 is SGHAT and CDR2 is FQNNGV.

The chain combines TRBV6-1 with TRBJ1-6; D gene uncertain. The CDR3 covers 16 residues. V lost 2 bases to trimming and J lost 5 bases, with 13 bases between them. CDR1 is MNHNS and CDR2 is SASEGT in the germline V gene. CDR3 coding DNA: TGTGCCAGCAGTGAATTGAGGGCGACGGATAATTCACCCCTCCACTTT. Protein: CASSELRATDNSPLHF.

The gene calls are TRBV5-5 and TRBJ1-5; tentative D call: TRBD1 (5 bases). With 4 bases removed from V and 4 bases from J, the gap between germline ends came to 15 bases. This CDR3 has 15 amino acids. Germline values: CDR1 SGHKS, CDR2 YYEKEE (reference sequence). In DNA, the CDR3 is TGTGCCAGCAGCCGCGGGGGAAACGAGAATCAGCCCCAGCATTTT. It encodes CASSRGGNENQPQHF.

In this sample, this clone turned up once. The chain combines TRBV5-1 with TRBJ1-1; maybe TRBD1 (5 bases). Germline CDR1 and CDR2: SGHRS and YFSETQ. V was clipped by 7 bases and J by 0 bases, with 10 bases between them. The CDR3 sequence is 13 residues long. CDR3 sequence reads: CASRETVNTEAFF. CDR3 coding DNA: TGCGCCAGCCGGGAGACAGTGAACACTGAAGCTTTCTTT.

This chain uses TRBV19 with TRBJ2-7, with TRBD1 matching over 9 bases. The CDR3 is made up of 15 amino acids. The ends lost 4 bases at V and 3 bases at J; junction bases unmatched: 7. In germline, CDR1 is LNHDA, CDR2 SQIVND (reference sequence). CDR3: CASSRTGVGNYEQYF. CDR3 sequence (DNA): TGTGCCAGTAGTAGGACAGGGGTAGGGAACTACGAGCAGTACTTC.

CDR3 sequence reads: CASSQGQAGETGELFF. In DNA form, the CDR3 reads TGTGCCAGCAGCCAAGGCCAAGCGGGGGAGACCGGGGAGCTGTTTTTT. The V and J genes are TRBV14 and TRBJ2-2; 8 bases align to TRBD2. Germline-derived CDR1 and CDR2 are SGHDN and FVKESK. V was pared by 1 base and J by 5 bases, with 6 bases of the junction left unmatched. CDR3 length: 16 amino acids.

The chain recombines TRBV6-2 or TRBV6-3 with TRBJ2-2; 7 bases fit TRBD2. V gave up 2 bases and J gave up 4 bases; unmatched junction bases: 1. Germline-derived CDR1 and CDR2 are MNHEY and SVGEGT. There are 14 residues in the CDR3. This chain's CDR3 is CASSYGGGTGELFF. The CDR3 coding sequence is TGTGCCAGCAGTTACGGGGGGGGCACCGGGGAGCTGTTTTTT.

V gene TRBV19 combines with J gene TRBJ2-7; 11 nucleotides align to TRBD2. The CDR3 is 16 residues long. Germline CDR1 and CDR2: LNHDA and SQIVND (reference sequence). Germline trimming cut 3 bases from V and 0 bases from J; bases unmatched to any gene: 4. The CDR3 region has the DNA TGTGCCAGTAGTATTTTGGGGACTAGCGGCTCCTACGAGCAGTACTTC. Protein product: CASSILGTSGSYEQYF.

The chain has TRBV19 and TRBJ2-2; D ambiguous. The germline gives CDR1 LNHDA, CDR2 SQIVND (reference sequence). V lost 8 bases to trimming and J lost 5 bases, with 12 bases between them. The CDR3 extends over 13 amino acids. The CDR3 reads CASERVRTGELFF. The CDR3 DNA sequence: TGTGCCAGTGAACGGGTTAGGACCGGGGAGCTGTTTTTT.

The J gene is TRBJ1-5, the V gene TRBV27, with 7 bases that match TRBD1. This CDR3 has 14 amino acids. V shed 8 bases, J shed 3 bases, and the junction held 7 bases outside the gene matches. Germline-derived CDR1 and CDR2 are MNHEY and SMNVEV (reference sequence). Written as DNA, the CDR3 is TGTGCCAGCTCGACAGGGACTCTCAATCAGCCCCAGCATTTT. Translated, it gives CASSTGTLNQPQHF.

The chain combines TRBV27 with TRBJ1-1, with D maybe TRBD1 (5 bases). Trimming took off 6 bases at V and 7 bases at J, with 21 bases between the two ends. Germline V lookup: CDR1 MNHEY, CDR2 SMNVEV (reference sequence). CDR3 length: 15 amino acids. The CDR3 DNA sequence: TGTGCCAGCAGCCCCCGGGGGGAGGGGCGGAGTGAAGCTTTCTTT. Its protein product is CASSPRGEGRSEAFF.

The V gene is TRBV9, the J gene TRBJ2-6; TRBD1 aligns across 7 bases. V trimming: 1 base; J trimming: 0 bases; junction bases outside the gene matches: 4. The CDR3 consists of 17 residues. Germline lookup yields CDR1 SGDLS and CDR2 YYNGEE. CDR3 bases: TGTGCCAGCAGCGTAACAGGGGATTCCTCTGGGGCCAACGTCCTGACTTTC. Translated: CASSVTGDSSGANVLTF. Full variable domain (outside the CDR3, taken from reference TRBV9 and TRBJ2-6): DSGVTQTPKHLITATGQRVTLRCSPRSGDLSVYWYQQSLDQGLQFLIQYYNGEERAKGNILERFSAQQFPDLHSELNLSSLELGDSALYFCASSVTGDSSGANVLTFGAGSRLTVL.

Comments on this clone: The junction shows a germline mismatch at one end, possibly a read error. The J gene is TRBJ1-4, the V gene TRBV28, with TRBD1 identical over 7 bases. CDR3 size: 11 residues. CDR1 is MDHEN, CDR2 SYDVKM, per germline. The CDR3 nucleotides are TGTGCCAGCAGTTCGACAGGGCGGTGGGCTTTT. Amino acid sequence: CASSSTGRWAF.

The rearrangement links TRBV7-9 to TRBJ1-4; unclear D gene. The V end lost 1 base, the J end lost 8 bases, and 8 bases lay between the germline ends. The germline gives CDR1 SEHNR, CDR2 FQNEAQ (reference sequence). The CDR3 loop spans 13 amino acids. In DNA form, the CDR3 reads TGTGCCAGCAGCTTAGACGGGTGGGAAAAACTGTTTTTT. Amino acids: CASSLDGWEKLFF.

This chain connects TRBV3-1 (or the pseudogene TRBV3-2) to TRBJ2-7; 10 bases are a match to TRBD1. The V gene's germline CDR1 is LGHDT and CDR2 YNNKEL (reference sequence). CDR3 length equals 16 residues. The V and J ends lost 0 bases and 4 bases, in that order; junction bases with no gene match: 6. CDR3 in amino acids: CASSQDSTGGWYEQYF. CDR3 coding DNA: TGTGCCAGCAGCCAAGACTCGACAGGGGGCTGGTACGAGCAGTACTTC.

This rearrangement joins TRBV2 to TRBJ2-5; TRBD2 matches at 10 bases. Losses at the gene ends were 6 bases for V and 7 bases for J; bases not matched to a gene: 11. Germline-derived CDR1 and CDR2 are SNHLY and FYNNEI. This CDR3 has 15 residues. CDR3 sequence: CASRARTSGGGTQYF. Written as DNA, the CDR3 is TGTGCCAGCAGAGCGAGGACTAGCGGTGGGGGGACCCAGTACTTC.